This T cell receptor (beta chain) was sequenced in a study of persistence of HIV-infected CD4 T cells (dated by TCRdb to the early 2020s). At the level of the whole study: The study isolated CMV- and HIV-1 Gag-responding CD4+ T cells from ART-treated individuals to examine antigen-driven clonal expansion of HIV-1-infected cells. Suppressive ART had been received by participants for a median of 8 years. Peripheral blood samples of up to roughly 180 mL were collected at multiple time points, except for a couple of participants, who underwent leukapheresis at a single time point. Proviral sequencing was used to assess clonality among infected cells, whereas TCRbeta sequencing gauged the clonality of all cells within each sorted population. The TCR cluster analysis across participants included 8 participants for CMV and roughly seven participants for Gag.

The sample's treatment or condition, from its label and the paper: suppressive antiretroviral therapy. A pool of overlapping 15-mer peptides from HIV-1 Gag, at 0.9 to 1 ug per peptide per mL, was used to stimulate the cells. Memory CD4+ T cells that did not respond, being CD40L-negative, CD69-negative and CD45RO-high, were sorted as memory populations depleted of antigen-responding cells. HIV-1-infected adults in whom suppressive ART had been started during chronic infection were enrolled as participants. For at least 4 years, participants had undetectable plasma HIV-1 RNA, below 50 copies/mL. To be included, a participant needed positive CMV serology and a CD4+ T cell count above 400 cells/uL. Before stimulation, PBMCs were isolated using density centrifugation and then depleted of CD8+ T cells. Stimulation of CD8-depleted PBMCs was carried out for about 19 hours with anti-CD28/CD49d costimulation, CD40-blocking antibody and enfuvirtide, to prevent new infections. Cell sorting was performed on a Beckman Coulter MoFlo Legacy or XDP sorter, and dead cells were excluded with propidium iodide. For samples with more than one million cells, genomic DNA was extracted with the QIAamp DNA Mini Kit, and for all other samples the Quick-DNA Microprep Kit was used.

According to the germline V gene (reference sequence), CDR1 reads SGHNT and CDR2 reads YYREEE. Deletion took 5 bases off V and 2 bases off J, with a span of 20 bases between the germline ends. From its cysteine to its phenylalanine, the CDR3 spans 16 amino acids. The CDR3 DNA has 48 bases and is translated from base 1. Results and caveats for the whole study, not just this receptor: Within the same sorted populations, TCR oligoclonality correlated with proviral oligoclonality. TCRbeta richness in CMV- and Gag-responding cells was significantly lower than in anti-CD3/anti-CD28-responding cells; CMV-responding cells had higher oligoclonality than CD3/CD28-stimulated and Gag-responding cells. Because the TCR analyses were done in bulk, restricting them to just the rare CMV-responding cells that actually carried HIV-1 proviruses was not possible. Few individuals were included in the study, and only a limited range of antigens was tested. Degenerate expanded CDR3beta sequences were enriched in antigen-responding cells, suggesting convergent selection of CD4+ responses to CMV and Gag.

The immunoSEQ hsTCRB assay version 4, run in survey mode, was used to sequence TCRbeta repertoires from genomic DNA. Genomic DNA was diluted to about 9.9 ng/uL, and up to roughly 1 ug per sample was used for TCRbeta sequencing. Under the source paper's analysis protocol: Analysis of the TCRbeta data was done in ImmunoSeq Analyzer 3.0, and diversity was computed on productive nucleotide rearrangements. Using the Immunarch R package, lower-bound TCR diversity was estimated with the improved Chao index and clonality was estimated with the Gini coefficient. Different nucleotide rearrangements encoding the same CDR3beta amino acid sequence were treated as distinct clonotypes. Differential abundance analysis identified TCRbeta sequences significantly enriched in antigen-responding cells relative to anti-CD3/anti-CD28-activated cells. Using predicted peptide-MHC specificity as the basis, GLIPH2 grouped TCRs into clusters, both for each participant individually and for the merged data sets that combined participants. Drawn from immuneACCESS, this table holds only the in-frame rearrangements with V and J called that TCRdb kept. Clones are partly lost; checked studies trace under half to an unresolved V gene and leave the rest unexplained. For V, J and clone size, that table is used; D and trimming come from the DNA. Across this sample there are 35,000 or so clones, with about 85% seen only once. The ten largest clones capture 5% to 7% of the sample.

About this clone itself: Its target antigen remains unknown. Base qualities are not provided; no much larger clone lies one nucleotide away.

Specimen: cultured CD4+ T cells from PBMCs, collected from a patient who received antiretroviral therapy. Explained via the paper, the cell subset or site label denotes: CD40L-CD69- CD45RO-high memory CD4 T cells not responding to Gag peptides. The chain links TRBV5-4 with TRBJ2-7; TRBD2 could be the D gene, as 6 bases match. This TCR was recovered from an adult with HIV. The donor label of this sample is uncertain. The bases read TGTGCCAGCAGAATAATAGGGCGGGGTCGTACCTACGAGCAGTACTTC. Its coded protein is CASRIIGRGRTYEQYF.